This entry is about one T cell receptor (beta chain). Its antigen is not known. The CDR3 covers 13 residues. The V end lost 6 bases, the J end lost 0 bases, and 11 bases lay between the germline ends. Germline CDR1 reads SQVTM; CDR2 reads ANQGSEA. What was amplified from RNA transcripts were TCR beta CDR3 regions. HTBI primers were used for first-round RT-PCR of the TCR CDR3. One entry per CDR3 protein, called by TCRdb with MiXCR from the multiplex PCR reads. The sample holds 340,000 or so distinct CDR3 sequences, 20% to 25% seen once. The sample originates from a study of T cells in Graves' hyperthyroidism and ophthalmopathy. Those patients with uncontrolled infection, other autoimmune disease, pregnancy or lactation were excluded. Study-level results: The majority of expanded thyroid clonotypes above 0.001 also appeared in blood.

The chain is built from TRBV29-1 and TRBJ1-2; D possibly corresponds to TRBD1 (5 bases). Sequencing was performed on blood. This TCR was sampled from a woman between 45 and 65 years old with Graves' hyperthyroidism. In nucleotides, the CDR3 is TGCAGCGTACCGACAGACCCTAACTATGGCTACACCTTC. This gives the protein CSVPTDPNYGYTF.